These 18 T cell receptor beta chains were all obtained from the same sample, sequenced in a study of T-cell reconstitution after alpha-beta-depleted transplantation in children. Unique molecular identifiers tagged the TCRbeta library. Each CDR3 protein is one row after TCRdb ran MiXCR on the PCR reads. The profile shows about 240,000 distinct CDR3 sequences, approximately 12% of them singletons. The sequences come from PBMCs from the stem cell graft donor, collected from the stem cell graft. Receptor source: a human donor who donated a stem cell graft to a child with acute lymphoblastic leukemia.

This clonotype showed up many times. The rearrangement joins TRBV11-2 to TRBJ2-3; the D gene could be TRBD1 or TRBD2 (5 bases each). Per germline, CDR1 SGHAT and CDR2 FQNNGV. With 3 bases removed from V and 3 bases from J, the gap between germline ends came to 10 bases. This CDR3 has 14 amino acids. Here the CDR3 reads CASSFYEGTDTQYF. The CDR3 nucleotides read TGTGCCAGCAGCTTTTATGAGGGGACAGATACGCAGTATTTT.

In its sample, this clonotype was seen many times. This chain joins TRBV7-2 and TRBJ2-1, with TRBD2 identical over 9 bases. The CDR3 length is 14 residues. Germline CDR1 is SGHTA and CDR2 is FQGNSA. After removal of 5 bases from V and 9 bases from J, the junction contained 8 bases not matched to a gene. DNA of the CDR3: TGTGCCAGCAGCCCTAGAGGGACTAGCTTTGAGCAGTTCTTC. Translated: CASSPRGTSFEQFF.

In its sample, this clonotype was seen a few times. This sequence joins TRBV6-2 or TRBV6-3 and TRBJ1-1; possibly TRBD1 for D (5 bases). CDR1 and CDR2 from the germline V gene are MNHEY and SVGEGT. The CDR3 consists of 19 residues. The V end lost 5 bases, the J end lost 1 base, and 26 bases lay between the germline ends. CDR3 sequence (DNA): TGTGCCAGCAGTACCGCCGTCCGAAGGGGTAGATCCGAGAACACTGAAGCTTTCTTT. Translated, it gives CASSTAVRRGRSENTEAFF.

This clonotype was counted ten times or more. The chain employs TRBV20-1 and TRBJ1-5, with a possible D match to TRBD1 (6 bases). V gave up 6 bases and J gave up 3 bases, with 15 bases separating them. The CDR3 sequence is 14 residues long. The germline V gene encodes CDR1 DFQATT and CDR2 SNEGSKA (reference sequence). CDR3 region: CSAPAGGANQPQHF. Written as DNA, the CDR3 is TGCAGTGCGCCCGCGGGGGGGGCCAATCAGCCCCAGCATTTT.

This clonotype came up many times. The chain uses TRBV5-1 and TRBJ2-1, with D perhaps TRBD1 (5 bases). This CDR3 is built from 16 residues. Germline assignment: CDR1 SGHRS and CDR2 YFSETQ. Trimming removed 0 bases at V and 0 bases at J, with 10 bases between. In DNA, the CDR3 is TGCGCCAGCAGCTTGGACAGGACCAGCTCCTACAATGAGCAGTTCTTC. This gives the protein CASSLDRTSSYNEQFF.

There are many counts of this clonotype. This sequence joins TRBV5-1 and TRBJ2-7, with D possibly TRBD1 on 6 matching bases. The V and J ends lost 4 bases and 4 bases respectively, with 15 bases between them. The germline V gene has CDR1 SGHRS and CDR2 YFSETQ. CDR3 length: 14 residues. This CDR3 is CASSPTGYRYEQYF. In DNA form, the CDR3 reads TGCGCCAGCAGCCCAACAGGGTATAGGTACGAGCAGTACTTC. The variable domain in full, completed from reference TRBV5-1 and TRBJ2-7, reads KAGVTQTPRYLIKTRGQQVTLSCSPISGHRSVSWYQQTPGQGLQFLFEYFSETQRNKGNFPGRFSGRQFSNSRSEMNVSTLELGDSALYLCASSPTGYRYEQYFGPGTRLTVT.

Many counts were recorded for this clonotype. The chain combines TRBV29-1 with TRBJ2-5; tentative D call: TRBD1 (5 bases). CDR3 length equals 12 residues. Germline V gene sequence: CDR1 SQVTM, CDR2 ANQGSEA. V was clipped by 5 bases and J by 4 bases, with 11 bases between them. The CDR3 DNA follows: TGCAGCGTTTCCAGGGAAGGAGAGACCCAGTACTTC. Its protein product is CSVSREGETQYF. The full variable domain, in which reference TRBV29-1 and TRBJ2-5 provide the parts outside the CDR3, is SAVISQKPSRDICQRGTSLTIQCQVDSQVTMMFWYRQQPGQSLTLIATANQGSEATYESGFVIDKFPISRPNLTFSTLTVSNMSPEDSSIYLCSVSREGETQYFGPGTRLLVL.

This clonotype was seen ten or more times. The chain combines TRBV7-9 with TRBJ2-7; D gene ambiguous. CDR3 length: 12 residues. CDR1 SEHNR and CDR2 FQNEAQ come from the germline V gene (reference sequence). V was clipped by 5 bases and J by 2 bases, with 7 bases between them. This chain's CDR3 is CASSLPPYEQYF. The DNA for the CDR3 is TGTGCCAGCAGCCTCCCTCCCTACGAGCAGTACTTC.

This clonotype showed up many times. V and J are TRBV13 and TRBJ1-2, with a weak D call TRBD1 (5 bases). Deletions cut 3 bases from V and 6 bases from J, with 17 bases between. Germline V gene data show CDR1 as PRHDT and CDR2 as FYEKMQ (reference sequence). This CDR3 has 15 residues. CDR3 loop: CASSFYDSRLNGYTF. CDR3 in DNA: TGTGCCAGCAGCTTCTATGACAGCAGGCTCAATGGCTACACCTTC.

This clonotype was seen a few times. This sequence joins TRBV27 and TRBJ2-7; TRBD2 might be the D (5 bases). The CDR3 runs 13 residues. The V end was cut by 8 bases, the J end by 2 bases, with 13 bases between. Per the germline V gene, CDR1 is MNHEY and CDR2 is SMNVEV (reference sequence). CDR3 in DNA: TGTGCCAGCCACGGGCGGGCCCCCTACGAGCAGTACTTC. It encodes CASHGRAPYEQYF.

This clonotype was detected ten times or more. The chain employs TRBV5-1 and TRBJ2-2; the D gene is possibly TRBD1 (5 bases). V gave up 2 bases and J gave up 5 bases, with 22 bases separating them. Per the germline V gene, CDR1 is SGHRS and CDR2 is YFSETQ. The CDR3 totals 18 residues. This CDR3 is CASSFRSSGQGVTGELFF. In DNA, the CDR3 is TGCGCCAGCAGCTTCCGTTCTTCCGGGCAGGGTGTGACCGGGGAGCTGTTTTTT.

The CDR3 nucleotides are TGTGCCAGCAGCCAAGGACTAGCGGGGGTCAACGAGCAGTACTTC. Its translation: CASSQGLAGVNEQYF. The chain has TRBV3-1 and TRBJ2-7, with 12 bases that match TRBD2. Per germline, CDR1 LGHDT and CDR2 YNNKEL (reference sequence). This CDR3 spans 15 amino acids. The V segment lost 1 base and the J segment 5 bases; nucleotides outside the gene matches: 3.

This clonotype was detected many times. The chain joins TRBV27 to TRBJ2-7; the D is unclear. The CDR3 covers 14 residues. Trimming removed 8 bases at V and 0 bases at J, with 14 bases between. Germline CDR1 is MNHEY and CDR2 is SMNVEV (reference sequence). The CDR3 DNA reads TGTGCCAGCCACCCGAACGGAAACTCCTACGAGCAGTACTTC. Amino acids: CASHPNGNSYEQYF.

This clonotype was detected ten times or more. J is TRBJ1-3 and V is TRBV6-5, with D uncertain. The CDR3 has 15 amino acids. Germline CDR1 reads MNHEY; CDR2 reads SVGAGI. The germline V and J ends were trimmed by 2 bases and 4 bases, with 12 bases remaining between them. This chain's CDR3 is CASSYKPVGGNTIYF. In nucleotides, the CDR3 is TGTGCCAGCAGTTACAAGCCAGTGGGAGGAAACACCATATATTTT.

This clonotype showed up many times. The CDR3 reads CASSSPGRQETQYF. CDR3 coding DNA: TGCGCCAGCAGCTCCCCTGGAAGGCAAGAGACCCAGTACTTC. The gene calls are TRBV5-1 and TRBJ2-5; D unclear. Germline CDR1 and CDR2: SGHRS and YFSETQ. V lost 3 bases and J lost 2, with 11 bases in between. CDR3 length equals 14 residues. The full variable domain, in which reference TRBV5-1 and TRBJ2-5 provide the parts outside the CDR3, is KAGVTQTPRYLIKTRGQQVTLSCSPISGHRSVSWYQQTPGQGLQFLFEYFSETQRNKGNFPGRFSGRQFSNSRSEMNVSTLELGDSALYLCASSSPGRQETQYFGPGTRLLVL.

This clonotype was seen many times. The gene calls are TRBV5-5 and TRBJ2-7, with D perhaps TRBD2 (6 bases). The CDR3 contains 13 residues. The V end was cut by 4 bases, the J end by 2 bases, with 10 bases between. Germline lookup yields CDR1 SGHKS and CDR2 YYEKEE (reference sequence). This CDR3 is CASSMRDPYEQYF. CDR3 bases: TGTGCCAGCAGCATGCGGGATCCCTACGAGCAGTACTTC.

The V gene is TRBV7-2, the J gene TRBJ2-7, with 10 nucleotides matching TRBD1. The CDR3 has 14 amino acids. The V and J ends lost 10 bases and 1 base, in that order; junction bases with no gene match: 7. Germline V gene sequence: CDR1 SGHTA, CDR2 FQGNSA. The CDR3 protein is CATQRDRGSYEQYF. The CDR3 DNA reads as TGTGCCACCCAGAGGGACAGGGGTTCCTACGAGCAGTACTTC.

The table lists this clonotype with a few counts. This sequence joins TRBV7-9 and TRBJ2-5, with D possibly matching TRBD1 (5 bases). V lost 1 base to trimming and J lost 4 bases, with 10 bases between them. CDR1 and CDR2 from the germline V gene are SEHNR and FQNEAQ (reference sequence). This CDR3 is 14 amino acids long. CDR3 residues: CASSLDLTAETQYF. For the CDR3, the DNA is TGTGCCAGCAGCTTAGATTTGACAGCAGAGACCCAGTACTTC.